The subject of this entry is one T cell receptor (beta chain). Its antigen remains unidentified. The CDR3 covers 13 residues. Looked up from germline, CDR1 is SEHNR and CDR2 is FQNEAQ (reference sequence). V was clipped by 2 bases and J by 0 bases, with 4 bases between them. The data originate from a study of T-cell reconstitution after alpha-beta-depleted transplantation in children. The study's findings and limits: Several hundred graft clones that had expanded were reportedly the source of alpha-beta T cells about two months after transplant. Newly produced T cells mostly accounted for T-cell counts and diversity one year post-transplant. Surviving recipient cells, namely T cells and thymic progenitors, were the source of high day-60 TCRbeta diversity in some patients.

Researchers prepared the TCRbeta library using unique molecular identifiers, the study reports. Each CDR3 protein is one row after TCRdb ran MiXCR on the PCR reads. The table records around 490,000 distinct CDR3 sequences, about an eighth of them present only once. The clonotype comes from a female patient aged 2-15 years who had a stem cell transplant for aplastic anemia, so the T cells may come from the graft donor. The sample in question was PBMCs, mostly from graft donor cells, obtained 180 days after TCRalphabeta/CD19-depleted stem cell transplant. The chain uses TRBV7-9 and TRBJ2-5; no reliable D call. In DNA, the CDR3 is TGTGCCAGCAGCTTACATGACCAAGAGACCCAGTACTTC. Its protein is CASSLHDQETQYF.